The next 9 T cell receptor beta chains were all read from a single sample in a study of T cell responses to AZD1222 COVID-19 vaccine. Clones were sequenced by immunoSEQ multiplex PCR, and TCRdb holds only the in-frame ones, with some missing. This sample has roughly 120,000 clones; roughly 90% occur once, and the top ten carry around 8%. Material: peripheral blood, obtained on day 0 of AZD1222 vaccination. Receptors were obtained from an adult in good health.

This clone was counted once. The rearrangement uses TRBV12-3 or TRBV12-4 and TRBJ1-6; 7 positions match TRBD1. The CDR3 is made up of 13 amino acids. Trimming took 5 bases from V and 10 from J; bases not matched to a gene: 5. The CDR3 sequence: CASSLRGESPLHF. In DNA, the CDR3 is TGTGCCAGCAGTCTCAGGGGGGAGTCACCCCTCCACTTT.

A single count supports this clone. This chain uses TRBV6-6 with TRBJ1-1; D might be TRBD1 (5 bases). V was clipped by 4 bases and J by 4 bases, with 10 bases between them. Germline V CDR1 and CDR2: MNHNY, SVGAGI (reference sequence). The CDR3 is made up of 13 amino acids. CDR3: CASSFQGGTEAFF. CDR3 sequence (DNA): TGTGCCAGCAGTTTCCAGGGTGGCACTGAAGCTTTCTTT.

The chain uses TRBV7-6 and TRBJ2-4, with D unclear. Germline V CDR1 and CDR2: SGHVS, FNYEAQ. The CDR3 contains 13 residues. The ends were cut back, 5 bases at V and 8 bases at J, with 13 bases in the middle. The CDR3 nucleotides are TGTGCCAGCAGCCCCAAGGAGTTTTACATTCAGTACTTC. Its protein product is CASSPKEFYIQYF. The full variable domain, completed using reference TRBV7-6 and TRBJ2-4, is GAGVSQSPRYKVTKRGQDVALRCDPISGHVSLYWYRQALGQGPEFLTYFNYEAQQDKSGLPNDRFSAERPEGSISTLTIQRTEQRDSAMYRCASSPKEFYIQYFGAGTRLSVL.

The chain joins TRBV30 to TRBJ1-3; a weak D match, TRBD1 (6 bases). Looked up from germline, CDR1 is GTSNPN and CDR2 is SVGIG (reference sequence). The germline V and J ends were trimmed by 3 bases and 4 bases, with 10 bases remaining between them. This CDR3 has 13 amino acids. The CDR3 DNA reads as TGTGCCTGGAGCGGGGGGACAGGAAACACCATATATTTT. Amino acid sequence: CAWSGGTGNTIYF.

This clone was observed once. The chain links TRBV7-3 to TRBJ2-2, with a possible D match to TRBD2 (5 bases). The CDR3 consists of 13 residues. Trimming shortened V by 3 bases and J by 6 bases, and 8 bases separated the two germline ends. Germline-derived CDR1 and CDR2 are SGHTA and FQGTGA. The CDR3 sequence: CASSFTSSGELFF. As DNA, the CDR3 is TGTGCCAGCAGCTTTACTAGTTCCGGGGAGCTGTTTTTT.

The V call is TRBV24-1, the J call TRBJ1-2, with TRBD1 matching 8 bases. The CDR3 extends over 13 amino acids. Unmatched junction bases numbered 10, after V lost 7 bases and J lost 10 bases. Germline V gene sequence: CDR1 KGHDR, CDR2 SFDVKD. In DNA form, the CDR3 reads TGTGCCACCAGGGAGACAGGGGATGATATCTACACCTTC. This translates into CATRETGDDIYTF.

DNA of the CDR3: TGCGCCAGCAGCTTGGCCGACGGGTCACCCCTCCACTTT. Amino acids: CASSLADGSPLHF. The chain combines TRBV5-1 with TRBJ1-6, with D unresolved. The CDR3 consists of 13 residues. Germline V lookup: CDR1 SGHRS, CDR2 YFSETQ. Trimming shortened V by 0 bases and J by 10 bases, and 8 bases separated the two germline ends.

CDR3 amino acids: CASSQDPGQGRNQPQHF. The DNA for the CDR3 is TGCGCCAGCAGCCAAGATCCAGGACAGGGGCGCAATCAGCCCCAGCATTTT. The V call is TRBV4-1, the J call TRBJ1-5; 9 nucleotides align to TRBD1. The length of the CDR3 is 17 residues. Losses at the gene ends were 0 bases for V and 2 bases for J; bases not matched to a gene: 5. Per the germline V gene, CDR1 is MGHRA and CDR2 is YSYEKL.

The chain links TRBV3-1 (or the pseudogene TRBV3-2) to TRBJ2-4; 11 bases line up with TRBD2. This CDR3 has 16 residues. The ends lost 1 base at V and 8 bases at J; junction bases unmatched: 7. The germline gives CDR1 LGHDT, CDR2 YNNKEL (reference sequence). CDR3 nucleotides: TGTGCCAGCAGCCAAGGACTAGCGGGAAGAGGTGACATTCAGTACTTC. Translation: CASSQGLAGRGDIQYF.